The rows below give T cell receptor beta chains drawn from one sample of a study of Ad26.COV2.S vaccination and SARS-CoV-2 variants. This table comes from immunoSEQ multiplex PCR, and its TCRdb copy is limited to in-frame clones, with some not included. The sample has roughly 500,000 clones; roughly 87% are singletons. This specimen consisted of peripheral blood, obtained in a trial of Ad26.COV2.S vaccine versus placebo. The receptors originated from a person aged 18-60 years who received the Ad26.COV2.S COVID-19 vaccine or a placebo. Each CDR3 is given with its conserved first and last residue. Each record gives: clone size, J gene, CDR3 length, V gene, D gene, CDR3 protein, CDR3 DNA. A D gene is named only where the DNA matches it firmly. Part of the rows lack a size; the others show once, few, many or a class for expanded clones.

size: once
J: TRBJ1-2
length: 18
V: TRBV6-1
D: TRBD1
CDR3: CASSVTGTGVSPPYGYTF
DNA: TGTGCCAGCAGTGTTACCGGGACAGGGGTATCCCCTCCCTATGGCTACACCTTC

size: .
J: TRBJ2-5
length: 15
V: TRBV28
D: .
CDR3: CASSLLGDTQETQYF
DNA: TGTGCCAGCAGTTTATTGGGGGACACCCAAGAGACCCAGTACTTC

size: .
J: TRBJ1-5
length: 13
V: TRBV30
D: .
CDR3: CAWSVFDGQPQHF
DNA: TGTGCCTGGAGTGTGTTCGACGGACAGCCCCAGCATTTT

size: .
J: TRBJ2-3
length: 17
V: TRBV4-1
D: TRBD2
CDR3: CASSQDPSGGGADTQYF
DNA: TGCGCCAGCAGCCAAGATCCTAGCGGGGGTGGCGCAGATACGCAGTATTTT

size: once
J: TRBJ1-1
length: 14
V: TRBV6-2/TRBV6-3
D: TRBD1
CDR3: CASSYPPGQGKAFF
DNA: TGTGCCAGCAGTTACCCTCCGGGACAGGGAAAAGCTTTCTTT

size: .
J: TRBJ1-2
length: 14
V: TRBV5-1
D: .
CDR3: CASSWADWGDGYTF
DNA: TGCGCCAGCAGCTGGGCGGACTGGGGTGATGGCTACACCTTC

size: .
J: TRBJ1-5
length: 11
V: TRBV6-2/TRBV6-3
D: .
CDR3: CASSRHQPQHF
DNA: TGTGCCAGCAGTCGGCATCAGCCCCAGCATTTT

size: .
J: TRBJ2-3
length: 12
V: TRBV7-9
D: .
CDR3: CASSPRSYTQYF
DNA: TGTGCCAGCAGCCCTAGAAGTTATACGCAGTATTTT

size: few
J: TRBJ1-3
length: 15
V: TRBV3-1/TRBV3-2
D: .
CDR3: CASSQEFGSGNTIYF
DNA: TGTGCCAGCAGCCAAGAGTTCGGTTCTGGAAACACCATATATTTT

size: .
J: TRBJ1-1
length: 14
V: TRBV13
D: .
CDR3: CASSLYQGGTEAFF
DNA: TGTGCCAGCAGCTTATATCAGGGTGGCACTGAAGCTTTCTTT

size: few
J: TRBJ1-1
length: 15
V: TRBV7-6
D: .
CDR3: CASTPFQDTYTEAFF
DNA: TGTGCCAGCACCCCTTTTCAGGATACTTACACTGAAGCTTTCTTT

size: .
J: TRBJ2-3
length: 14
V: TRBV7-9
D: .
CDR3: CASTGRGRTDTQYF
DNA: TGTGCCAGCACCGGCAGGGGGAGGACAGATACGCAGTATTTT

size: .
J: TRBJ2-7
length: 13
V: TRBV7-9
D: TRBD1
CDR3: CASSADRGYEQYF
DNA: TGTGCCAGCAGCGCGGACAGGGGCTACGAGCAGTACTTC

size: .
J: TRBJ2-2
length: 15
V: TRBV28
D: TRBD2
CDR3: CASSLAGGYTGELFF
DNA: TGTGCCAGCAGTTTGGCGGGGGGGTACACCGGGGAGCTGTTTTTT

size: .
J: TRBJ1-1
length: 15
V: TRBV7-2
D: .
CDR3: CASSLDAGGYTEAFF
DNA: TGTGCCAGCAGCTTAGATGCGGGAGGATACACTGAAGCTTTCTTT

size: .
J: TRBJ2-5
length: 16
V: TRBV5-1
D: TRBD1
CDR3: CASSFGDRSGVETQYF
DNA: TGCGCCAGCAGCTTTGGGGACAGGTCCGGGGTAGAGACCCAGTACTTC

size: .
J: TRBJ1-3
length: 12
V: TRBV19
D: .
CDR3: CASSNSGNTIYF
DNA: TGTGCCAGTAGCAACTCTGGAAACACCATATATTTT

size: .
J: TRBJ1-5
length: 12
V: TRBV7-8
D: .
CDR3: CASSLFPQPQHF
DNA: TGTGCCAGCAGCTTATTTCCGCAGCCCCAGCATTTT

size: .
J: TRBJ1-2
length: 14
V: TRBV7-2
D: .
CDR3: CASSLQGSNYGYTF
DNA: TGTGCCAGCAGCCTCCAGGGCAGTAACTATGGCTACACCTTC

size: .
J: TRBJ1-1
length: 13
V: TRBV30
D: .
CDR3: CAWDLYGGTEAFF
DNA: TGTGCCTGGGATTTGTATGGAGGCACTGAAGCTTTCTTT

size: .
J: TRBJ2-3
length: 13
V: TRBV4-3
D: .
CDR3: CASSHPGADTQYF
DNA: TGCGCCAGCAGCCACCCTGGAGCAGATACGCAGTATTTT

size: .
J: TRBJ1-5
length: 13
V: TRBV15
D: .
CDR3: CATSRGVYQPQHF
DNA: TGTGCCACCAGCAGAGGGGTTTATCAGCCCCAGCATTTT

size: .
J: TRBJ2-3
length: 13
V: TRBV18
D: .
CDR3: CASSPPNTDTQYF
DNA: TGTGCCAGCTCACCACCTAACACAGATACGCAGTATTTT

size: .
J: TRBJ1-4
length: 14
V: TRBV6-5
D: TRBD1
CDR3: CASTSDRGREKLFF
DNA: TGTGCCAGCACATCGGACAGGGGGCGTGAAAAACTGTTTTTT

size: .
J: TRBJ1-4
length: 15
V: TRBV18
D: .
CDR3: CASSPRIGDVGKLFF
DNA: TGTGCCAGCTCACCACGAATCGGGGACGTCGGGAAACTGTTTTTT

size: .
J: TRBJ1-4
length: 15
V: TRBV7-9
D: .
CDR3: CASSLAFGYDEKLFF
DNA: TGTGCCAGCAGCTTAGCGTTCGGGTATGATGAAAAACTGTTTTTT

size: .
J: TRBJ1-6
length: 15
V: TRBV4-2
D: TRBD1
CDR3: CASSQGRGGDSPLHF
DNA: TGTGCCAGCAGCCAAGGCAGGGGGGGAGATTCACCCCTCCACTTT

size: .
J: TRBJ2-5
length: 13
V: TRBV9
D: TRBD1
CDR3: CASSVTGVETQYF
DNA: TGTGCCAGCAGTGTGACAGGGGTCGAGACCCAGTACTTC

size: .
J: TRBJ2-1
length: 17
V: TRBV4-3
D: TRBD2
CDR3: CASSPLTGGSGSDEQFF
DNA: TGCGCCAGCAGCCCCCTTACCGGGGGTAGCGGGAGTGATGAGCAGTTCTTC

size: .
J: TRBJ1-2
length: 14
V: TRBV6-5
D: TRBD1
CDR3: CASTGTGGVGGYTF
DNA: TGTGCCAGCACCGGGACAGGGGGCGTAGGAGGCTACACCTTC

size: once
J: TRBJ1-1
length: 14
V: TRBV7-2
D: .
CDR3: CASSTKIARPGAFF
DNA: TGTGCCAGCAGCACCAAGATAGCGCGACCAGGAGCTTTCTTT

size: .
J: TRBJ1-2
length: 14
V: TRBV7-2
D: .
CDR3: CASNWTPTFGGYTF
DNA: TGTGCCAGCAACTGGACACCGACCTTCGGTGGCTACACCTTC

size: once
J: TRBJ2-1
length: 17
V: TRBV6-1
D: .
CDR3: CASSADLGPIAGNEQFF
DNA: TGTGCCAGCAGTGCGGACTTAGGACCGATTGCTGGCAATGAGCAGTTCTTC

size: few
J: TRBJ1-6
length: 14
V: TRBV5-1
D: .
CDR3: CASSLWQGNSPLHF
DNA: TGCGCCAGCAGCTTGTGGCAGGGTAATTCACCCCTCCACTTT

size: .
J: TRBJ1-6
length: 14
V: TRBV30
D: .
CDR3: CAWTGVGTDSPLHF
DNA: TGTGCCTGGACAGGGGTAGGAACCGATTCACCCCTCCACTTT

size: .
J: TRBJ2-5
length: 12
V: TRBV7-2
D: .
CDR3: CASSLSRETQYF
DNA: TGTGCCAGCAGCTTATCGCGAGAGACCCAGTACTTC

size: .
J: TRBJ2-5
length: 15
V: TRBV6-5
D: .
CDR3: CASIEPTPYQETQYF
DNA: TGTGCCAGCATCGAACCCACACCGTACCAAGAGACCCAGTACTTC

size: many
J: TRBJ2-1
length: 16
V: TRBV6-1
D: TRBD2
CDR3: CASSEVGGSSYNEQFF
DNA: TGTGCCAGCAGTGAAGTGGGGGGGAGCTCCTACAATGAGCAGTTCTTC

size: .
J: TRBJ2-5
length: 16
V: TRBV4-2
D: TRBD2
CDR3: CASSQGLAGARETQYF
DNA: TGTGCCAGCAGCCAGGGACTAGCGGGGGCCCGGGAGACCCAGTACTTC

size: .
J: TRBJ2-2
length: 14
V: TRBV11-3
D: .
CDR3: CASSRGALGGELFF
DNA: TGTGCCAGCAGCCGGGGGGCCCTAGGCGGGGAGCTGTTTTTT

size: once
J: TRBJ2-1
length: 15
V: TRBV18
D: .
CDR3: CASSPAVRGYNEQFF
DNA: TGTGCCAGCTCACCCGCCGTAAGGGGGTACAATGAGCAGTTCTTC

size: .
J: TRBJ2-2
length: 12
V: TRBV7-9
D: .
CDR3: CASSQGAGELFF
DNA: TGTGCCAGCAGTCAGGGCGCCGGGGAGCTGTTTTTT

size: .
J: TRBJ1-3
length: 17
V: TRBV5-1
D: .
CDR3: CASSLTPTRPGGNTIYF
DNA: TGCGCCAGCAGCTTGACTCCGACCCGCCCGGGTGGAAACACCATATATTTT

size: .
J: TRBJ1-4
length: 13
V: TRBV5-1
D: .
CDR3: CASATTTNEKLFF
DNA: TGCGCCAGCGCTACGACAACTAATGAAAAACTGTTTTTT

size: .
J: TRBJ1-1
length: 13
V: TRBV6-5
D: .
CDR3: CASRHGLPAEAFF
DNA: TGTGCCAGCAGACATGGACTGCCGGCTGAAGCTTTCTTT